One sample yielded the 26 T cell receptor beta chains listed below, sequenced in a study of blood T cell repertoires in COVID-19. TCRdb keeps only in-frame clones here, not all; method: immunoSEQ multiplex PCR. In the table there are 150,000 to 250,000 clones, approximately 83% of which are singletons. The sample consisted of PBMCs or T cells enriched from blood (not recorded which). Receptors were obtained from a man aged 40-55 years who had recovered from COVID-19.

The V gene is TRBV9, the J gene TRBJ1-2; D might be TRBD1 (5 bases). V was shortened by 0 bases and J by 4 bases, with 7 bases between the two germline ends. The CDR3 is 13 residues long. Germline V gene data show CDR1 as SGDLS and CDR2 as YYNGEE. CDR3 in DNA: TGTGCCAGCAGCGTAGGGGGACTCTATGGCTACACCTTC. Protein sequence: CASSVGGLYGYTF.

The chain joins TRBV7-9 to TRBJ2-7; 14 nucleotides align to TRBD2. This CDR3 region has 18 residues. Germline CDR1 is SEHNR and CDR2 is FQNEAQ (reference sequence). Unmatched junction bases numbered 11, after V lost 5 bases and J lost 2 bases. Written as DNA, the CDR3 is TGTGCCAGCAGCCTTGGGACTAGCGGGGGTTCCCTTCCCTACGAGCAGTACTTC. It specifies CASSLGTSGGSLPYEQYF.

V and J are TRBV20-1 and TRBJ2-1; a possible D gene is TRBD1 (5 bases). CDR1 DFQATT and CDR2 SNEGSKA come from the germline V gene (reference sequence). Trimming removed 3 bases from V and 7 bases from J, with 16 bases in between. The CDR3 contains 14 residues. This CDR3 reads CSASRQPAINEQFF. CDR3 nucleotides: TGCAGTGCTAGTAGACAGCCTGCTATTAATGAGCAGTTCTTC.

The chain carries TRBV27 and TRBJ1-2, with 10 positions matching TRBD1. Trimming took 2 bases from V and 7 from J; bases not matched to a gene: 10. Per germline, CDR1 MNHEY and CDR2 SMNVEV (reference sequence). This CDR3 has 16 residues. DNA of the CDR3: TGTGCCAGCAGTTTAAGGGTTAGGGACAGGGGAGGTGGCTACACCTTC. Its protein product is CASSLRVRDRGGGYTF.

The V and J genes are TRBV6-6 and TRBJ2-3; 9 bases are a match to TRBD2. CDR1 is MNHNY and CDR2 is SVGAGI in the germline V gene (reference sequence). The CDR3 has 16 amino acids. The trim removed 6 bases at V and 3 bases at J, leaving 10 bases unmatched. CDR3 bases: TGTGCCAGCAGCCCCCTGAGCGGGGGGAAAACAGATACGCAGTATTTT. The encoded protein is CASSPLSGGKTDTQYF.

This clone appeared a few times. The chain combines TRBV6-5 with TRBJ2-2, with D possibly matching TRBD1 (6 bases). The V gene's germline CDR1 is MNHEY and CDR2 SVGAGI. The CDR3 runs to 13 residues. V lost 3 bases to trimming and J lost 6 bases, with 8 bases between them. CDR3 DNA: TGTGCCAGCAGTTATTGGGGGCCCGGGGAGCTGTTTTTT. It is translated as CASSYWGPGELFF.

There are a few counts of this clone. This chain links TRBV6-5 with TRBJ2-3, with a weak D call TRBD1 (7 bases). The CDR3 runs to 16 residues. The germline CDR1 and CDR2 sequences are MNHEY and SVGAGI. V lost 4 bases and J lost 6, with 20 bases in between. The CDR3 bases are TGTGCCAGCAGTTTCTCTTGGACAGGAGGGGGGGATACGCAGTATTTT. Its protein is CASSFSWTGGGDTQYF.

The CDR3 nucleotides are TGTGCCAGCAGCCCACGACTTAATTCACCCCTCCACTTT. It is translated as CASSPRLNSPLHF. V gene TRBV3-1 (or the pseudogene TRBV3-2) combines with J gene TRBJ1-6; D unresolved. The V end was cut by 4 bases, the J end by 6 bases, with 7 bases between. The CDR3 totals 13 residues. CDR1 is LGHDT and CDR2 is YNNKEL in the germline V gene (reference sequence).

This clone was detected a few times. V is TRBV5-4 and J is TRBJ2-7; 8 positions agree with TRBD1. Germline CDR1 SGHNT, CDR2 YYREEE (reference sequence). This CDR3 has 15 amino acids. After removal of 0 bases from V and 3 bases from J, the junction contained 5 bases not matched to a gene. The DNA for the CDR3 is TGTGCCAGCAGCTTGGCAGGGACAGGACTCTACGAGCAGTACTTC. It encodes CASSLAGTGLYEQYF. Combining the CDR3 with reference TRBV5-4 and TRBJ2-7 gives the whole variable domain ETGVTQSPTHLIKTRGQQVTLRCSSQSGHNTVSWYQQALGQGPQFIFQYYREEENGRGNFPPRFSGLQFPNYSSELNVNALELDDSALYLCASSLAGTGLYEQYFGPGTRLTVT.

The V and J genes are TRBV15 and TRBJ1-3; D possibly corresponds to TRBD1 (5 bases). Germline V gene data show CDR1 as LNHNV and CDR2 as YYDKDF (reference sequence). Between the trimmed V and J ends, which lost 2 bases and 0 bases, there was a span of 8 bases. CDR3 size: 15 residues. The CDR3 nucleotides read TGTGCCACCAGCAGATCGACAGTCTCTGGAAACACCATATATTTT. Translation: CATSRSTVSGNTIYF.

J is TRBJ1-4 and V is TRBV5-5; 7 positions agree with TRBD1. Germline V lookup: CDR1 SGHKS, CDR2 YYEKEE (reference sequence). The CDR3 length is 15 residues. The J segment lost 7 bases and the V segment lost 5 bases, leaving 11 bases of the junction unmatched. The CDR3 sequence: CASRWGTVGPEKLFF. CDR3 DNA: TGTGCCAGCAGGTGGGGGACAGTTGGACCTGAAAAACTGTTTTTT.

With regard to this clone: A read error may account for a junction end that differs from germline. V usage is TRBV4-1 and J usage is TRBJ2-7, with TRBD1 identical over 9 bases. CDR1 is MGHRA, CDR2 YSYEKL, per germline. The CDR3 covers 14 residues. The CDR3 DNA sequence: TGCGCCAGCAGCCCTGGGGACAGGGCGTACGGGCAGTACTTC. Translated, it gives CASSPGDRAYGQYF.

The rearrangement uses TRBV19 and TRBJ2-2; D is perhaps TRBD1 (5 bases). CDR1 and CDR2 (germline): LNHDA, SQIVND (reference sequence). V was clipped by 7 bases and J by 6 bases, with 15 bases between them. This CDR3 has 14 amino acids. The CDR3 nucleotides are TGTGCCAGTAATCAGCAGGGCGGCCCCGGGGAGCTGTTTTTT. Translation: CASNQQGGPGELFF. The full variable domain, completed using reference TRBV19 and TRBJ2-2, is DGGITQSPKYLFRKEGQNVTLSCEQNLNHDAMYWYRQDPGQGLRLIYYSQIVNDFQKGDIAEGYSVSREKKESFPLTVTSAQKNPTAFYLCASNQQGGPGELFFGEGSRLTVL.

The rearrangement links TRBV27 to TRBJ2-3; TRBD2 is a possible D gene (5 bases). CDR1 and CDR2 from the germline V gene are MNHEY and SMNVEV (reference sequence). This CDR3 comprises 15 residues. V was cut by 4 bases and J by 0 bases, with 11 bases left in between. Written as DNA, the CDR3 is TGTGCCAGCAGTTACCTAGCCGCCAGCACAGATACGCAGTATTTT. It translates to CASSYLAASTDTQYF.

The rearrangement links TRBV5-4 to TRBJ1-1, with 7 bases matching TRBD1. Germline V gene lookup returns CDR1 SGHNT and CDR2 YYREEE (reference sequence). After removal of 0 bases from V and 0 bases from J, the junction contained 5 bases not matched to a gene. The CDR3 totals 16 residues. CDR3 DNA: TGTGCCAGCAGCTTGGACAGGGGCTATATGAACACTGAAGCTTTCTTT. Protein: CASSLDRGYMNTEAFF.

The rearrangement links TRBV28 to TRBJ1-2; no reliable D call. The germline V and J ends were trimmed by 2 bases and 0 bases, with 7 bases remaining between them. The germline V gene encodes CDR1 MDHEN and CDR2 SYDVKM. The CDR3 length is 14 residues. The CDR3 sequence is CASSLSLANYGYTF. The DNA for the CDR3 is TGTGCCAGCAGTTTAAGTTTAGCTAACTATGGCTACACCTTC.

The chain has TRBV28 and TRBJ1-5; a weak D match, TRBD1 (6 bases). The germline V gene encodes CDR1 MDHEN and CDR2 SYDVKM. This CDR3 is built from 13 residues. Trimming took off 6 bases at V and 4 bases at J, with 10 bases between the two ends. CDR3 amino acids: CASRYTGNQPQHF. CDR3 coding DNA: TGTGCCAGCAGATACACAGGGAATCAGCCCCAGCATTTT.

The rearrangement joins TRBV5-8 to TRBJ1-2; the D gene is possibly TRBD1 (5 bases). This CDR3 is built from 14 residues. CDR1 and CDR2 (germline): SGHTS, YDEGEE. V lost 3 bases, J lost 2 bases, and 11 bases lay in between. CDR3 residues: CASSSLTANYGYTF. The CDR3, as DNA: TGTGCCAGCAGCTCCCTGACAGCCAACTATGGCTACACCTTC.

The V gene is TRBV4-3, the J gene TRBJ1-4, with 8 bases lining up with TRBD1. Germline V gene sequence: CDR1 LGHNA, CDR2 YSLEER. V shed 3 bases, J shed 4 bases, and the junction held 10 bases outside the gene matches. There are 17 residues in the CDR3. The CDR3 coding sequence is TGCGCCAGCAGCCATGAGGTAGTCGGACAGGGTAATGAAAAACTGTTTTTT. Encoded protein: CASSHEVVGQGNEKLFF.

The chain uses TRBV5-1 and TRBJ1-1, with D maybe TRBD1 (6 bases). Germline CDR1 and CDR2: SGHRS and YFSETQ. V lost 4 bases and J 1 base, leaving 14 bases between the germline ends. CDR3 length: 15 residues. CDR3 loop: CASSMDAGANTEAFF. The CDR3 DNA reads TGCGCCAGCAGCATGGACGCAGGGGCGAACACTGAAGCTTTCTTT.

The chain combines TRBV4-2 with TRBJ1-2; D is perhaps TRBD1 (5 bases). This CDR3 region has 13 residues. Germline CDR1 LGHNA, CDR2 YNFKEQ. Trimming took off 4 bases at V and 5 bases at J, with 11 bases between the two ends. The CDR3 loop is CASSRRATYGYTF. The CDR3 DNA follows: TGTGCCAGCAGCCGCAGGGCTACATATGGCTACACCTTC.

This rearrangement joins TRBV4-1 to TRBJ1-1; D is ambiguous. CDR1 is MGHRA and CDR2 is YSYEKL in the germline V gene. This CDR3 spans 17 amino acids. The V end lost 1 base, the J end lost 0 bases, and 15 bases lay between the germline ends. As DNA, the CDR3 is TGCGCCAGCAGCCAAGTAAGGAGGACTTTCGTGAACACTGAAGCTTTCTTT. Translating gives CASSQVRRTFVNTEAFF.

This rearrangement joins TRBV4-2 to TRBJ1-4; tentative D call: TRBD1 (6 bases). The V end was cut by 0 bases, the J end by 6 bases, with 11 bases between. The V gene's germline CDR1 is LGHNA and CDR2 YNFKEQ. This CDR3 is built from 15 residues. The CDR3: CASSQEPQGYEKLFF. The CDR3, as DNA: TGTGCCAGCAGCCAAGAGCCGCAGGGGTATGAAAAACTGTTTTTT.

Here the CDR3 DNA reads TGCGCCAGCAGCCAGGGTCAGGCTAATAACTATGGCTACACCTTC. Its protein product is CASSQGQANNYGYTF. The rearrangement links TRBV4-1 to TRBJ1-2; no clear D gene. Germline V lookup: CDR1 MGHRA, CDR2 YSYEKL. The CDR3 spans 15 residues. The V end was cut by 3 bases, the J end by 1 base, with 12 bases between.

V gene TRBV7-8 combines with J gene TRBJ2-7, with 7 nucleotides matching TRBD2. Germline V gene sequence: CDR1 SGHVS, CDR2 FQNEAQ. V lost 5 bases, J lost 0 bases, and 13 bases stayed unmatched. This CDR3 has 17 amino acids. CDR3 coding DNA: TGTGCCAGCAGCGTGGGAAGCGGGGAACCTCCCTCCTACGAGCAGTACTTC. Protein: CASSVGSGEPPSYEQYF.

The chain couples TRBV19 to TRBJ1-1; a weak D match, TRBD1 (6 bases). CDR1 LNHDA and CDR2 SQIVND come from the germline V gene (reference sequence). Trimming took 7 bases from V and 1 from J, leaving 10 bases between them. The CDR3 is 13 amino acids. This CDR3 is CASTRDKNTEAFF. CDR3 DNA sequence: TGTGCCAGTACCAGGGACAAGAACACTGAAGCTTTCTTT.